A selection of T cell receptor beta chains follows, all from one sample in a study of cytomegalovirus exposure and HLA in healthy donors. Measured with immunoSEQ multiplex PCR; TCRdb has only the in-frame clones, and not every one. The repertoire has 110,000 or so clones, about 64% of them found once; the top ten carry 7.5% to 9%. The material sequenced was PBMCs. These TCRs come from a man between 18 and 29 years old in good health and CMV-seropositive. Each CDR3 is given with its conserved first and last residue. A D gene is named only where the DNA matches it firmly. Clone size is shown for a subset of rows, as once, few, many or a class of expanded clone.

abundance	v_gene	d_gene	j_gene	CDR3nt	CDR3aa
NA	TRBV7-9	TRBD1	TRBJ2-5	TGTGCCAGCAGCCAAAGGTCGGGACAGATAGAGACCCAGTACTTC	CASSQRSGQIETQYF
NA	TRBV4-1	TRBD1	TRBJ1-2	TGCGCCAGCAGCCAAGATCGGGCCAGGGGGCCCTACTATGGCTACACCTTC	CASSQDRARGPYYGYTF
NA	TRBV11-3	TRBD1	TRBJ2-1	TGTGCCAGCAGCTTCGGGGGACAGGGAATTGAGCAGTTCTTC	CASSFGGQGIEQFF
few	TRBV6-5	NA	TRBJ1-2	TGTGCCAGCAGTTCACTGGGAGGGGCCTATGGCTACACCTTC	CASSSLGGAYGYTF
few	TRBV10-1	NA	TRBJ2-3	TGCGCCAGCAGTGGACCGTCGCGGGGAGGAGATACGCAGTATTTT	CASSGPSRGGDTQYF
few	TRBV27	TRBD2	TRBJ2-3	TGTGCCAGCAGTTCCCCTCTAGCGGGGGTGGGCACAGATACGCAGTATTTT	CASSSPLAGVGTDTQYF
few	TRBV6-4	TRBD1	TRBJ2-5	TGTGCCAGCAGTGAGGGGACAGGGGCAGAGACCCAGTACTTC	CASSEGTGAETQYF
NA	TRBV7-2	NA	TRBJ1-5	TGTGCCAGCAGCTTACAGTCGGGAGCCGGCAATCAGCCCCAGCATTTT	CASSLQSGAGNQPQHF
many	TRBV6-4	NA	TRBJ2-2	TGTGCCAGCAGTGACTCGGGGTTGAGGGACACCGGGGAGCTGTTTTTT	CASSDSGLRDTGELFF
NA	TRBV18	TRBD1	TRBJ1-6	TGTGCCAGCTCGCCAGGGACAGATTCACCCCTCCACTTT	CASSPGTDSPLHF
NA	TRBV5-1	TRBD1	TRBJ1-2	TGCGCCAGCAGCGGGACAGGGGACTATGGCTACACCTTC	CASSGTGDYGYTF
once	TRBV7-9	TRBD1	TRBJ2-5	TGTGCCAGCAGCGCGGACAGGGTTTGGGAGACCCAGTACTTC	CASSADRVWETQYF
NA	TRBV10-1	TRBD2	TRBJ2-3	TGCGCCAGCAGTCGACTAGCGGGGGGCACAGATACGCAGTATTTT	CASSRLAGGTDTQYF
few	TRBV15	TRBD1	TRBJ1-2	TGTGCCACCAGCAGTTTTCAGGGGGATGAAGACTATGGCTACACCTTC	CATSSFQGDEDYGYTF
NA	TRBV7-9	TRBD2	TRBJ2-5	TGTGCCAGCAGCCACGGGACTATTAATGGCGGGGAGACCCAGTACTTC	CASSHGTINGGETQYF
NA	TRBV11-2	TRBD1	TRBJ1-4	TGTGCCAGCAGCCCGGGACAGGGGAGAGCTAATGAAAAACTGTTTTTT	CASSPGQGRANEKLFF
NA	TRBV15	NA	TRBJ1-5	TGTGCCACCAGCAGAGGGAGGGTCGAGGGTCAGCCCCAGCATTTT	CATSRGRVEGQPQHF
NA	TRBV5-1	NA	TRBJ1-2	TGCGCCAGCAGCTTGGAGGGCAGGGTCTATGGCTACACCTTC	CASSLEGRVYGYTF
NA	TRBV4-1	NA	TRBJ2-3	TGCGCCAGCAGCCAAGAATTTAGAGGAGGAGGCACGCAGTATTTT	CASSQEFRGGGTQYF
few	TRBV7-9	TRBD1	TRBJ2-7	TGTGCCAGCAGCTTAGCGCGAGGGGGCGCGGTCTACGAGCAGTACTTC	CASSLARGGAVYEQYF
NA	TRBV5-1	NA	TRBJ2-3	TGCGCCAGCAGCTTGACAGGGCCCTCAGATACGCAGTATTTT	CASSLTGPSDTQYF
NA	TRBV4-2	TRBD2	TRBJ2-5	TGTGCCAGCAGCCAAGCCCTCCTCGGACTAGCACAAGAGGAGACCCAGTACTTC	CASSQALLGLAQEETQYF
NA	TRBV6-1	TRBD2	TRBJ2-5	TGTGCCAGCAGTGCCATCGGACTAGCGGGTCCAGAGACCCAGTACTTC	CASSAIGLAGPETQYF
NA	TRBV6-5	NA	TRBJ1-6	TGTGCCAGCAGTTATTGGCAACGAGGGTCTAGATCACCCCTCCACTTT	CASSYWQRGSRSPLHF
NA	TRBV7-2	NA	TRBJ2-5	TGTGCCAGCAGCTTTACCGGGTCCCTCTGGGAGACCCAGTACTTC	CASSFTGSLWETQYF
NA	TRBV7-2	NA	TRBJ2-7	TGTGCCAGCAGCTTATCGTCCACGAGGGGGGGTAGCTCCTACGAGCAGTACTTC	CASSLSSTRGGSSYEQYF
NA	TRBV28	NA	TRBJ1-2	TGTGCCAGCACCAAAGCAGGGGTTAACTATGGCTACACCTTC	CASTKAGVNYGYTF
NA	TRBV9	TRBD2	TRBJ2-5	TGTGCCAGCAGCTCCTTCCCGGGGGGGAGAGAGACCCAGTACTTC	CASSSFPGGRETQYF
NA	TRBV28	TRBD2	TRBJ2-3	TGTGCCAGCAGTCACCGACTAGCGGGAACAAGCACAGATACGCAGTATTTT	CASSHRLAGTSTDTQYF
few	TRBV5-1	TRBD1	TRBJ2-7	TGCGCCAGCAGCTCGGGACAGGTTTTGGAGCAGTACTTC	CASSSGQVLEQYF
NA	TRBV5-6	TRBD1	TRBJ2-7	TGTGCCAGCAGCTTGGTTACCGGACAGGGGGGGAGCGAGCAGTACTTC	CASSLVTGQGGSEQYF
NA	TRBV25-1	TRBD1	TRBJ1-6	TGTGCCAGCAGCGATGACAGGGACTCCTCACCCCTCCACTTT	CASSDDRDSSPLHF
few	TRBV7-9	TRBD1	TRBJ2-6	TGTGCCAGCAGCAGGACAGGGGGCATCTCTGGGGCCAACGTCCTGACTTTC	CASSRTGGISGANVLTF
few	TRBV29-1	NA	TRBJ2-1	TGCAGCGTCCGTACCACGGGGGGCCAGTTCTTC	CSVRTTGGQFF
NA	TRBV11-2	NA	TRBJ1-1	TGTGCCAGCAGCTTGTCGACAGGACGGCATGTGACTGAAGCTTTCTTT	CASSLSTGRHVTEAFF
NA	TRBV10-3	NA	TRBJ1-6	TGTGCCATCAGTGAGCCGGACTTGGCACCCCTCCACTTT	CAISEPDLAPLHF
NA	TRBV2	NA	TRBJ2-3	TGTGCCAGCACCGGGCGGGGGCAAGTAGATACGCAGTATTTT	CASTGRGQVDTQYF
NA	TRBV11-2	TRBD2	TRBJ2-1	TGTGCCAGCAGCTTGCGGGGGTTAGGTGAGCAGTTCTTC	CASSLRGLGEQFF
NA	TRBV7-9	NA	TRBJ1-3	TGTGCCAGCAGCCCCGAGGTCGGCCTCGTCGGTGGAAACACCATATATTTT	CASSPEVGLVGGNTIYF
few	TRBV4-1	NA	TRBJ2-7	TGCGCCAGCAGCCACATGTTGTCTAGCGTTAACGAGCAGTACTTC	CASSHMLSSVNEQYF
NA	TRBV7-2	TRBD2	TRBJ2-7	TGTGCCAGCAGCTTAGCGCTTCTAGCGGGGGTATACGAGCAGTACTTC	CASSLALLAGVYEQYF
few	TRBV5-6	TRBD1	TRBJ1-2	TGTGCCAGCGGCGCCATGGGGACAGGCGTATATGGCTACACCTTC	CASGAMGTGVYGYTF
NA	TRBV4-1	NA	TRBJ2-2	TGCGCCAGCAGCCCTCTAATGGGACAACGGTACGGGGAGCTGTTTTTT	CASSPLMGQRYGELFF
NA	TRBV19	NA	TRBJ2-1	TGTGCCAGTAGTATGCTCGACAGGCGGGATGAGCAGTTCTTC	CASSMLDRRDEQFF
NA	TRBV23-1	NA	TRBJ2-7	TGCGCCAGCAGTCAATTGGAGGGGGAGGGGCCCTCCTACGAGCAGTACTTC	CASSQLEGEGPSYEQYF
NA	TRBV10-1	TRBD2	TRBJ2-5	TGCGCCAGCAGTGAGTCTGGTAGCGGGGGCCAAGAGACCCAGTACTTC	CASSESGSGGQETQYF
NA	TRBV23-1	NA	TRBJ2-6	TGCGCCAGAAAACAGGTCTCTGGGGCCAACGTCCTGACTTTC	CARKQVSGANVLTF
NA	TRBV7-9	NA	TRBJ2-5	TGTGCCACCCTAGCGCCCTGGGGAGAGACCCAGTACTTC	CATLAPWGETQYF
few	TRBV4-1	TRBD1	TRBJ1-5	TGCGCCAGCAGCCAAGAGACAGGGTATAATCAGCCCCAGCATTTT	CASSQETGYNQPQHF
NA	TRBV6-1	TRBD2	TRBJ2-1	TGTGCCAGCAGTGAATTAGCGGGGGATCACAATGAGCAGTTCTTC	CASSELAGDHNEQFF
NA	TRBV27	TRBD2	TRBJ2-7	TGTGCCAGCAGACACAGGACTAGCGGCGCCTTCGAGCAGTACTTC	CASRHRTSGAFEQYF
NA	TRBV5-1	NA	TRBJ1-1	TGCGCCAGCAGCCTTTCATCAGGGTACGGGAACACTGAAGCTTTCTTT	CASSLSSGYGNTEAFF
few	TRBV6-5	TRBD1	TRBJ2-3	TGTGCCAGCAGTAGGAGGACAGGGGGCACAGATACGCAGTATTTT	CASSRRTGGTDTQYF
NA	TRBV30	NA	TRBJ2-3	TGTGCCTGGAGTGCAGAAACAATCGGGGATACGCAGTATTTT	CAWSAETIGDTQYF
NA	TRBV11-2	TRBD1	TRBJ2-3	TGTGCCAGCAGCCCGGGCAGGGGGCAGGGTAGGATGGATACGCAGTATTTT	CASSPGRGQGRMDTQYF
NA	TRBV6-6	NA	TRBJ1-2	TGTGCCAGCACAGAGGAACTCAATGGCTACACCTTC	CASTEELNGYTF
NA	TRBV4-1	NA	TRBJ2-5	TGCGCCAGCAGCCAAGGATTCGGTAAAGAGACCCAGTACTTC	CASSQGFGKETQYF
NA	TRBV5-6	TRBD2	TRBJ2-5	TGTGCCAGCAGTCTTTGGGTAGGACGGGACTACCCTCAAGAGACCCAGTACTTC	CASSLWVGRDYPQETQYF
NA	TRBV28	NA	TRBJ2-6	TGTGCCAGCAGTAAGACGGGGGTCCCTGGGGCCAACGTCCTGACTTTC	CASSKTGVPGANVLTF